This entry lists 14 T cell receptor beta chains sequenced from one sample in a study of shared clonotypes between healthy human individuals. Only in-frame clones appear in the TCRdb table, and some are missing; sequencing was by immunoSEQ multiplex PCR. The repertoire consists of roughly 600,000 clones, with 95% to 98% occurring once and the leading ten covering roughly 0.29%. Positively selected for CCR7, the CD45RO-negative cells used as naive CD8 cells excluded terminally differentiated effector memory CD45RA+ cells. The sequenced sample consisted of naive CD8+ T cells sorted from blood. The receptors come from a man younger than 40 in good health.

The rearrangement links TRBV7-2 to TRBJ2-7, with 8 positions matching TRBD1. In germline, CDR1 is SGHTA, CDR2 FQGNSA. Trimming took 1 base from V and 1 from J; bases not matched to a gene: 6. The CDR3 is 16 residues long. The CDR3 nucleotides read TGTGCCAGCAGCTTAGTGGGCAGGGGGCTTTCCTACGAGCAGTACTTC. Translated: CASSLVGRGLSYEQYF. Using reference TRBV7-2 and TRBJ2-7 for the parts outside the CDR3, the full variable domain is GAGVSQSPSNKVTEKGKDVELRCDPISGHTALYWYRQSLGQGLEFLIYFQGNSAPDKSGLPSDRFSAERTGGSVSTLTIQRTQQEDSAVYLCASSLVGRGLSYEQYFGPGTRLTVT.

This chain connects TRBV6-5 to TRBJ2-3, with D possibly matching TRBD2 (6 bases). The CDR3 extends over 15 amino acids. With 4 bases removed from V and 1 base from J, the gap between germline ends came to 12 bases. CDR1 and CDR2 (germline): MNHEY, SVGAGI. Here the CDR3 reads CASSSTSKGTDTQYF. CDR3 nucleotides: TGTGCCAGCAGTTCGACTAGTAAGGGCACAGATACGCAGTATTTT.

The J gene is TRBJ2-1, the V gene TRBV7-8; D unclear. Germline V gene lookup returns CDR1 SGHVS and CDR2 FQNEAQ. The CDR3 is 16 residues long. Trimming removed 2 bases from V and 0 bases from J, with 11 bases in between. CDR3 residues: CASSLFGLSSYNEQFF. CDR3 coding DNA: TGTGCCAGCAGCTTATTCGGGCTGAGCTCCTACAATGAGCAGTTCTTC.

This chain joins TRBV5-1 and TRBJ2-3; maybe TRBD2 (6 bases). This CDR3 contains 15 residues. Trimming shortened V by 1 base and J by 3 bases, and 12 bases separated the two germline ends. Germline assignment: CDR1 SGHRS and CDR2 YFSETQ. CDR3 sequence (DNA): TGCGCCAGCAGCTTGAAGGCTAGCGCAACAGATACGCAGTATTTT. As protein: CASSLKASATDTQYF.

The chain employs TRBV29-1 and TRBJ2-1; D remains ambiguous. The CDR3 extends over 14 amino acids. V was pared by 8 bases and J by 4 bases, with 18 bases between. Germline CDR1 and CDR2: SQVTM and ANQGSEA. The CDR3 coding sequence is TGCAGCTACGCCCAGATCTTAAAGTACAATGAGCAGTTCTTC. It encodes CSYAQILKYNEQFF.

The CDR3, as DNA: TGTGCCAGCAGTGAATATAGGGACAGGCCCTACGAGCAGTACTTC. As protein: CASSEYRDRPYEQYF. The chain uses TRBV6-1 and TRBJ2-7; the match to TRBD1 covers 8 bases. The ends lost 2 bases at V and 2 bases at J; junction bases unmatched: 5. The CDR3 covers 15 residues. The germline gives CDR1 MNHNS, CDR2 SASEGT.

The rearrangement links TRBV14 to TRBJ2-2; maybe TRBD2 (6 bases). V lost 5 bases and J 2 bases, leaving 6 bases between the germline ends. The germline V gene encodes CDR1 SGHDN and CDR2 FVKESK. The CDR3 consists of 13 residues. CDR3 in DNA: TGTGCCAGCAGCGGGACTAACACCGGGGAGCTGTTTTTT. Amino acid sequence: CASSGTNTGELFF.

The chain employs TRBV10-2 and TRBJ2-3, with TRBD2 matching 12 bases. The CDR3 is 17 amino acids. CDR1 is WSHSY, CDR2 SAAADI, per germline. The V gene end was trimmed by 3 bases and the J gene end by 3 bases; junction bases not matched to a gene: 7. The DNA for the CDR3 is TGCGCCAGCAGTGAAAGTTTACTAGCGGGAGGAACAGATACGCAGTATTTT. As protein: CASSESLLAGGTDTQYF.

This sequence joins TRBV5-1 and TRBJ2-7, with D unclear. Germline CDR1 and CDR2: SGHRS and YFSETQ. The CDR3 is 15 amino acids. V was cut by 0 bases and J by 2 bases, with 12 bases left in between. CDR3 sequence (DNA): TGCGCCAGCAGCTTGGTTGGAGTTAGTACCTACGAGCAGTACTTC. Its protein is CASSLVGVSTYEQYF.

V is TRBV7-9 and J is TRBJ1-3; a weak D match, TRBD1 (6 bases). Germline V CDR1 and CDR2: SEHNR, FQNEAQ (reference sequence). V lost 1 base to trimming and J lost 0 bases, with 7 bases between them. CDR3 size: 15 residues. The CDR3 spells CASSLVGGSGNTIYF. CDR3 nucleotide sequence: TGTGCCAGCAGCTTAGTAGGGGGCTCTGGAAACACCATATATTTT.

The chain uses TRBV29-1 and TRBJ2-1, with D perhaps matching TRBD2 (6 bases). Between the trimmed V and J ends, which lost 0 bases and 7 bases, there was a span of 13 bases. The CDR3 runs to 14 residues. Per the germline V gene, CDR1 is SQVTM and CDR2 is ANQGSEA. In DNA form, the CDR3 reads TGCAGCGTTGAAGATCTTCAGAGCGGGAATGAGCAGTTCTTC. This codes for CSVEDLQSGNEQFF.

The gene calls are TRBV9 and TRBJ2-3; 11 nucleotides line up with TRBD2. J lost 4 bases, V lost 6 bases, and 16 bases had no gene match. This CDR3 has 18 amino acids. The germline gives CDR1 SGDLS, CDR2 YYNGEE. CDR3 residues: CASTPDVSGRAGADTQYF. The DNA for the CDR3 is TGTGCCAGCACCCCAGATGTTAGCGGGAGGGCCGGAGCAGATACGCAGTATTTT.

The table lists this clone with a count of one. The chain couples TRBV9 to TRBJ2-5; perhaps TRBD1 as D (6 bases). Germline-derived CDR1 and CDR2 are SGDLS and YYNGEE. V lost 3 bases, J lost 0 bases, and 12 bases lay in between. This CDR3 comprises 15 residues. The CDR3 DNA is TGTGCCAGCAGCGCTTACCGGGACAACCAAGAGACCCAGTACTTC. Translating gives CASSAYRDNQETQYF.

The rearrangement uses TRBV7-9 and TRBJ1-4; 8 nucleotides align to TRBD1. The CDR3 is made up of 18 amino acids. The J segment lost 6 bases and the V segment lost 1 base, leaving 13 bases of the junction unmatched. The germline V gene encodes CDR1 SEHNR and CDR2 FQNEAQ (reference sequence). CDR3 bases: TGTGCCAGCAGCTTAGTACTGGGACAGGTTCAAGGCCATGAAAAACTGTTTTTT. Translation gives CASSLVLGQVQGHEKLFF.